These T cell receptor beta chains were read from a single sample in a study of technical replicates of blood from a few donors. Libraries were prepared by immunoSEQ multiplex PCR; TCRdb keeps only in-frame clonotypes and omits some of them. Found here are about 100,000 clones, approximately 96% of them singletons; the top ten hold roughly 0.35%. Specimen: T cells isolated from PBMCs. These receptors came from a human donor in good health. CDR3s include the opening cysteine and the closing phenylalanine or tryptophan. The order of the fields is clone size, D gene, J gene, V gene, CDR3 protein, CDR3 DNA. The D gene is left open where the match is weak. Expanded clones get a size class; other rows say once, few or many, or leave the size out.

>NA|NA|TRBJ1-3|TRBV15
CATSSDLLAGSGNTIYF
TGTGCCACCAGCAGTGATCTTTTGGCAGGCTCTGGAAACACCATATATTTT
>NA|NA|TRBJ2-7|TRBV2
CASSADRVYEQYF
TGTGCCAGCAGTGCGGACAGAGTCTACGAGCAGTACTTC
>NA|TRBD1|TRBJ2-3|TRBV28
CASSGTPGQGTDTQYF
TGTGCCAGCAGTGGAACCCCGGGACAGGGGACAGATACGCAGTATTTT
>NA|TRBD2|TRBJ2-5|TRBV4-1
CASSHYAGVVETQYF
TGCGCCAGCAGCCACTATGCGGGAGTAGTAGAGACCCAGTACTTC
>NA|TRBD2|TRBJ2-7|TRBV9
CASSAGLVVSEQYF
TGTGCCAGCAGCGCCGGACTAGTTGTATCCGAGCAGTACTTC
>NA|NA|TRBJ1-2|TRBV4-1
CASSYRDNNYGYTF
TGCGCCAGCAGCTACCGGGACAATAACTATGGCTACACCTTC
>NA|TRBD2|TRBJ2-5|TRBV5-6
CASSPRLAGDLQETQYF
TGTGCCAGCAGTCCCCGACTAGCGGGAGATCTCCAAGAGACCCAGTACTTC
>NA|NA|TRBJ1-3|TRBV6-5
CASSPGTVPGNTIYF
TGTGCCAGCAGTCCCGGGACTGTACCTGGAAACACCATATATTTT
>NA|NA|TRBJ1-1|TRBV5-4
CASSSDLVYGAFF
TGTGCCAGCAGCTCGGACTTGGTGTACGGAGCTTTCTTT
>NA|TRBD1|TRBJ2-7|TRBV25-1
CASSDGTGAKLPYEQYF
TGTGCCAGCAGTGATGGGACAGGGGCGAAACTACCCTACGAGCAGTACTTC
>NA|NA|TRBJ1-2|TRBV11-3
CASSLRGSTYGYTF
TGTGCCAGCAGCTTAAGGGGCAGTACCTATGGCTACACCTTC
>NA|TRBD2|TRBJ2-1|TRBV28
CASSPPHTAGGHNEQFF
TGTGCCAGCAGTCCACCACATACAGCGGGAGGCCACAATGAGCAGTTCTTC
>few|NA|TRBJ2-7|TRBV27
CASSLSITGTRSGEQYF
TGTGCCAGCAGTTTATCGATTACAGGGACAAGAAGTGGCGAGCAGTACTTC
>NA|NA|TRBJ2-1|TRBV27
CASSITGNEQFF
TGTGCCAGCAGTATCACAGGGAATGAGCAGTTCTTC
>NA|TRBD1|TRBJ2-7|TRBV13
CASSLVGQGVNEQYF
TGTGCCAGCAGCTTAGTGGGACAGGGGGTGAACGAGCAGTACTTC
>NA|TRBD2|TRBJ2-3|TRBV15
CATLRHSGRTDTQYF
TGTGCCACCCTTCGACATAGCGGGAGAACAGATACGCAGTATTTT
>NA|TRBD2|TRBJ2-5|TRBV5-4
CASSRLAAQETQYF
TGTGCCAGCAGCCGACTAGCGGCACAAGAGACCCAGTACTTC
>NA|TRBD2|TRBJ2-7|TRBV4-3
CASSQGFPGGIAYEQYF
TGCGCCAGCAGCCAAGGGTTTCCGGGAGGAATTGCCTACGAGCAGTACTTC
>NA|NA|TRBJ2-5|TRBV11-2
CASSSGRGVGETQYF
TGTGCCAGCAGCTCCGGCAGGGGGGTGGGGGAGACCCAGTACTTC
>NA|NA|TRBJ2-1|TRBV11-3
CASSTTGFEQFF
TGTGCCAGCAGTACCACAGGTTTCGAGCAGTTCTTC
>NA|TRBD1|TRBJ1-1|TRBV5-1
CASSLDRGMNTEAFF
TGCGCCAGCAGCTTGGACAGGGGCATGAACACTGAAGCTTTCTTT
>NA|NA|TRBJ1-4|TRBV30
CAWSVTDNEKLFF
TGTGCCTGGAGTGTAACAGATAATGAAAAACTGTTTTTT
>NA|NA|TRBJ1-1|TRBV18
CASSPQGQNTEAFF
TGTGCCAGCTCACCCCAGGGACAGAACACTGAAGCTTTCTTT
>NA|NA|TRBJ2-7|TRBV10-3
CAIGASWTFGYEQYF
TGTGCCATCGGGGCCTCGTGGACCTTCGGCTACGAGCAGTACTTC
>NA|NA|TRBJ1-2|TRBV29-1
CSVVSWQAPHDYGYTF
TGCAGCGTCGTTTCCTGGCAGGCCCCCCATGACTATGGCTACACCTTC
>NA|NA|TRBJ1-1|TRBV7-2
CASSLVARSNTEAFF
TGTGCCAGCAGCTTAGTGGCCAGATCGAACACTGAAGCTTTCTTT
>NA|NA|TRBJ2-1|TRBV20-1
CSARELKEQFF
TGCAGTGCCCGGGAGTTGAAAGAGCAGTTCTTC
>NA|NA|TRBJ1-3|TRBV19
CASSTQGRGDSGNTIYF
TGTGCCAGTAGTACTCAAGGTCGAGGAGACTCTGGAAACACCATATATTTT
>NA|NA|TRBJ2-1|TRBV9
CASSVGLVSYNEQFF
TGTGCCAGCAGCGTAGGGCTAGTATCCTACAATGAGCAGTTCTTC
>once|NA|TRBJ2-7|TRBV13
CASSRGALSYEQYF
TGTGCCAGCAGCCGGGGGGCCCTATCCTACGAGCAGTACTTC
>few|NA|TRBJ1-1|TRBV4-2
CASSHINTEAFF
TGTGCCAGCAGCCATATCAACACTGAAGCTTTCTTT
>NA|TRBD1|TRBJ2-3|TRBV6-4
CASSAGQGATDTQYF
TGTGCCAGCAGTGCTGGACAGGGGGCAACAGATACGCAGTATTTT
>NA|TRBD2|TRBJ2-1|TRBV9
CASSVPGLVDNEQFF
TGTGCCAGCAGCGTTCCGGGACTAGTGGACAATGAGCAGTTCTTC
>NA|TRBD1|TRBJ2-7|TRBV7-3
CASSPGTGRYEQYF
TGTGCCAGCAGCCCGGGGACAGGGCGCTACGAGCAGTACTTC
>once|NA|TRBJ2-1|TRBV18
CASSPTLDEQFF
TGTGCCAGCTCACCAACTCTAGATGAGCAGTTCTTC
>NA|TRBD2|TRBJ2-1|TRBV28
CASSLMDWTSAEQFF
TGTGCCAGCAGTTTAATGGACTGGACTAGCGCTGAGCAGTTCTTC
>NA|NA|TRBJ2-1|TRBV4-3
CASSQDRVGNEQFF
TGCGCCAGCAGCCAAGATCGGGTCGGCAATGAGCAGTTCTTC
>NA|NA|TRBJ1-5|TRBV10-1
CASSETGNQPQHF
TGCGCCAGCAGTGAGACAGGCAATCAGCCCCAGCATTTT
>once|NA|TRBJ2-7|TRBV5-6
CASSLSPSGFVEQYF
TGTGCCAGCAGCTTGTCTCCCAGCGGTTTCGTGGAGCAGTACTTC
>NA|TRBD1|TRBJ1-2|TRBV7-3
CASSPGQGRDGYTF
TGTGCCAGCAGCCCGGGACAGGGCCGTGATGGCTACACCTTC
>once|TRBD1|TRBJ2-7|TRBV29-1
CSAQGAIYEQYF
TGCAGCGCGCAGGGGGCAATCTACGAGCAGTACTTC
>NA|NA|TRBJ2-7|TRBV18
CASSPPEAYEQYF
TGTGCCAGCTCACCACCTGAGGCCTACGAGCAGTACTTC
>few|TRBD1|TRBJ1-1|TRBV19
CASSRDRGTEAFF
TGTGCCAGTAGCCGGGACAGGGGTACTGAAGCTTTCTTT